This T cell receptor beta chain derives from a study of T cells in tumors after PD-1 blockade. Study in general: A subset received ongoing vismodegib 150 mg daily alongside anti-PD-1 therapy.

This CDR3 contains 21 residues. Germline values: CDR1 LNHNV, CDR2 YYDKDF (reference sequence). The V end was cut by 0 bases, the J end by 7 bases, with 31 bases between. Sequencing was performed with immunoSEQ multiplex PCR; in TCRdb, only in-frame clones are kept and a portion is missing. Counted here are more than 14,000 clones, 82% occurring once; the ten biggest clones make up 20% to 25%. This TCR came from a human donor with basal cell carcinoma. Here the sequenced sample was PBMCs, taken after anti-PD-1 treatment. The chain joins TRBV15 to TRBJ1-5; unclear D gene. The CDR3 DNA sequence: TGTGCCACCAGCAGAGACCCCCGGTCCGGGGTAGGAAGGGTTTCGGGACAGCCCCAGCATTTT. Translation gives CATSRDPRSGVGRVSGQPQHF.